This T cell receptor beta chain was profiled in a study of blood T cell repertoires in COVID-19. Overall study context: The United States, Italy and Spain provided the acute and convalescent COVID-19 samples. T cells, B-cell-depleted T cells, or PBMCs provided the cDNA or gDNA that served as material.

As originally analysed: Amplification of reference gene primers provided the estimated nucleated cell counts. TCRdb keeps only in-frame clones here, not all; method: immunoSEQ multiplex PCR. V and J calls and clone size are as listed in that table; D and trimming were resolved from the DNA. The table lists over 300,000 clones, about 90% of them singletons. The ends were cut back, 3 bases at V and 2 bases at J, with 13 bases in the middle. Germline V lookup: CDR1 MDHEN, CDR2 SYDVKM. The CDR3 consists of 15 residues. The specimen sequenced was peripheral blood. The receptor was derived from a man aged 35-49 years with acute or convalescent COVID-19. The chain has TRBV28 and TRBJ2-5; perhaps TRBD1 as D (6 bases). CDR3 DNA: TGTGCCAGCAGTTTGCCCCGCGGACAGCAAGAGACCCAGTACTTC. It yields the protein CASSLPRGQQETQYF.